These T cell receptor beta chains were read from a single sample in a study of blood T cell repertoires in COVID-19. Using immunoSEQ multiplex PCR, the repertoire was profiled, and TCRdb retains in-frame clones only, with some absent. The data show some 60,000 clones, 82% seen once. Sequenced: peripheral blood. The receptors stem from a human donor in a cohort sampled during active COVID-19. Each CDR3 is given with its conserved first and last residue. D genes are given only for firm matches. Some rows mark clone size as missing; the rest say once, few, many or name a class of expanded clone.

size	V	J	D	DNA	CDR3
NA	TRBV7-2	TRBJ2-3	TRBD2	TGTGCCAGCAGCTCACTAGCGTCCACAGATACGCAGTATTTT	CASSSLASTDTQYF
once	TRBV18	TRBJ1-4	NA	TGTGCCAGCTCATCCGACAGGCCACCTAATGAAAAACTGTTTTTT	CASSSDRPPNEKLFF
few	TRBV27	TRBJ2-2	NA	TGTGCCAGCAGTTCCCTTATCGGGGAGCTGTTTTTT	CASSSLIGELFF
few	TRBV12-3/TRBV12-4	TRBJ1-4	NA	TGTGCCAGCACCGGGGATAATGAAAAACTGTTTTTT	CASTGDNEKLFF
NA	TRBV12-5	TRBJ1-5	NA	TGTGCTAGTGGTTTGGTACAAAGTCAGCCCCAGCATTTT	CASGLVQSQPQHF
few	TRBV7-9	TRBJ1-1	NA	TGTGCCAGCAGCTCTGGGCCTGAAGCTTTCTTT	CASSSGPEAFF
NA	TRBV10-3	TRBJ1-2	TRBD1	TGTGCCATCAGTGAGTATTCCGGGACAGATAATGGCTACACCTTC	CAISEYSGTDNGYTF
NA	TRBV4-1	TRBJ1-6	NA	TGCGCCAGCAGCCAAGATCGGGGTTTTAATTCACCCCTCCACTTT	CASSQDRGFNSPLHF
once	TRBV3-1/TRBV3-2	TRBJ2-2	NA	TGTGCCAGCAGCCAACTTGGTGGAGGGAAACCCAACACCGGGGAGCTGTTTTTT	CASSQLGGGKPNTGELFF
NA	TRBV7-9	TRBJ2-1	TRBD2	TGTGCCAGCAGTTCCGGGACTAGCTCCTACAATGAGCAGTTCTTC	CASSSGTSSYNEQFF
NA	TRBV5-1	TRBJ2-5	NA	TGCGCCAGCAGCTTGCGCCGGGGGATAGGTGAGACCCAGTACTTC	CASSLRRGIGETQYF
few	TRBV6-6	TRBJ1-5	NA	TGTGCCAGCACCGGGGGGCGAAATCAGCCCCAGCATTTT	CASTGGRNQPQHF
NA	TRBV19	TRBJ2-1	NA	TGTGCCAGTAGTATAATAGGGAGGTCCTCCTACAATGAGCAGTTCTTC	CASSIIGRSSYNEQFF
NA	TRBV11-2	TRBJ2-3	NA	TGTGCCAGCAGCCCGGGGACAGATACGCAGTATTTT	CASSPGTDTQYF
NA	TRBV2	TRBJ1-6	NA	TGTGCCAGCAGTGACCGGGGGGGGCCCGGTTCACCCCTCCACTTT	CASSDRGGPGSPLHF
NA	TRBV6-5	TRBJ2-5	NA	TGTGCCAGCACAAGCTTTGAGACCCAGTACTTC	CASTSFETQYF
NA	TRBV18	TRBJ2-3	TRBD1	TGTGCCAGCTCACCCCCGGGACAGGGCGCAGATACGCAGTATTTT	CASSPPGQGADTQYF
NA	TRBV15	TRBJ2-1	TRBD1	TGTGCCACCAGCAGAGCGGGACAGGGGGCGCGTAATGAGCAGTTCTTC	CATSRAGQGARNEQFF
NA	TRBV4-2	TRBJ2-2	NA	TGTGCCAGCAGCCAAGATAGCCCAGTGAACACCGGGGAGCTGTTTTTT	CASSQDSPVNTGELFF
NA	TRBV18	TRBJ1-5	TRBD1	TGTGCCAGCTCATTACAGGGGGCCTATAGCAATCAGCCCCAGCATTTT	CASSLQGAYSNQPQHF
NA	TRBV9	TRBJ1-3	TRBD1	TGTGCCAGCAGCGAGTCCGGACAGGGAGGTCTGCGGAACACCATATATTTT	CASSESGQGGLRNTIYF
NA	TRBV11-2	TRBJ1-4	NA	TGTGCCAGCAGCTCCAGGGTTAACGGTGAAAAACTGTTTTTT	CASSSRVNGEKLFF
NA	TRBV18	TRBJ1-5	NA	TGTGCCAGCTCATCCCCCTCTCAGCCCCAGCATTTT	CASSSPSQPQHF
NA	TRBV2	TRBJ2-1	TRBD2	TGTGCCAGCAGCGGGGGGGGTAACAATGAGCAGTTCTTC	CASSGGGNNEQFF
once	TRBV3-1/TRBV3-2	TRBJ2-3	TRBD2	TGTGCCAGCAGCCAAGGGGGAGCGGGGGTCGGTACGCAGTATTTT	CASSQGGAGVGTQYF
NA	TRBV19	TRBJ2-7	NA	TGTGCCAGTAGTAGGAGGGACGCCTCCGAGCAGTACTTC	CASSRRDASEQYF
NA	TRBV7-2	TRBJ1-4	TRBD1	TGTGCCAGCAGCCTAAGAGGACAGGGGGCCCTTGGTGAAAAACTGTTTTTT	CASSLRGQGALGEKLFF
NA	TRBV5-6	TRBJ2-5	TRBD2	TGTGCCAGCAGCGGGATGGGACTAGCGGTAAAAGAGACCCAGTACTTC	CASSGMGLAVKETQYF
NA	TRBV28	TRBJ1-2	TRBD1	TGTGCCAGCAGTAAAGACAGGGGTAACTATGGCTACACCTTC	CASSKDRGNYGYTF
once	TRBV19	TRBJ1-2	TRBD1	TGTGCCAGTAGTCCCCGGGACAGGAGAGCCTACACCTTC	CASSPRDRRAYTF
NA	TRBV5-5	TRBJ2-2	TRBD1	TGTGCCAGCAGCTTGGAACCTGATCGGACAGGGGGCACCGGGGAGCTGTTTTTT	CASSLEPDRTGGTGELFF